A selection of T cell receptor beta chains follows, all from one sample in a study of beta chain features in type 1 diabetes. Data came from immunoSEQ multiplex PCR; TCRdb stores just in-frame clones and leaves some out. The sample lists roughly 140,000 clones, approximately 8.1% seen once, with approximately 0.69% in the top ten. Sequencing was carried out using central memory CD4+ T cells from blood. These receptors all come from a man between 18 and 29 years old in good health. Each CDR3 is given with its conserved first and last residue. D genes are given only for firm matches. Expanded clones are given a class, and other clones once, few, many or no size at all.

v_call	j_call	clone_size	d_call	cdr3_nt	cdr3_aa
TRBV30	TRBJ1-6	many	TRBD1	TGTGCCTGGAGTGACGGACAGGGGAATTCACCCCTCCACTTT	CAWSDGQGNSPLHF
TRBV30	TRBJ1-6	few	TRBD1	TGTGCCAGTGGACAGGATTTTTCACCCCTCCACTTT	CASGQDFSPLHF
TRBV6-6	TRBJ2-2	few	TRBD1	TGTGCCAGCAGTCGGACAGGGAGGAACACCGGGGAGCTGTTTTTT	CASSRTGRNTGELFF
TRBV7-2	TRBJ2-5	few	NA	TGTGCCAGCAGCTTGGGAGGAGGGACAGAGACCCAGTACTTC	CASSLGGGTETQYF
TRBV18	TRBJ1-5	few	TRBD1	TGTGCCAGCTCCCCCGGGACAGGGACTTCTCAGCCCCAGCATTTT	CASSPGTGTSQPQHF
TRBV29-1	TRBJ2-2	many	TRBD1	TGCAGCGTTTTACAGGGGGGAAACGGGGAGCTGTTTTTT	CSVLQGGNGELFF
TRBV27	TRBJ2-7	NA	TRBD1	TGTGCCAGCAGCGACGGGACAGGGCCAGGGTACGAGCAGTACTTC	CASSDGTGPGYEQYF
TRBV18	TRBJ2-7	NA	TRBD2	TGTGCCAGCTCACCGGCGGGGGGGGCCTACGAGCAGTACTTC	CASSPAGGAYEQYF
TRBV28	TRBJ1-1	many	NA	TGTGCCAGCATATCTGGGGGCGATGTCACTGAAGCTTTCTTT	CASISGGDVTEAFF
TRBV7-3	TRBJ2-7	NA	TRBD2	TGTGCCAGCAGGCAAGAAGGGCGGGAGGGCCACGAGCAGTACTTC	CASRQEGREGHEQYF
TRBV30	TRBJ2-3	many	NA	TGTGCCTGGAGTGTACGGGGAACAGATACGCAGTATTTT	CAWSVRGTDTQYF
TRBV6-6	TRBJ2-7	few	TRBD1	TGTGCCAGCAGTGGCGATGGGACAGGGGCTACCTACGAGCAGTACTTC	CASSGDGTGATYEQYF
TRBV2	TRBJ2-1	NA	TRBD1	TGTGCCAGCGGGGATGGACAGGACGCCTACAATGAGCAGTTCTTC	CASGDGQDAYNEQFF
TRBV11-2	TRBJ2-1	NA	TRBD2	TGTGCCAGCAGCTTAGATGTCCCAGCGGGAGTCAATGAGCAGTTCTTC	CASSLDVPAGVNEQFF
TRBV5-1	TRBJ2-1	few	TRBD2	TGCGCCAGCAGCAAGACTAGCGGGAGGACCAATGAGCAGTTCTTC	CASSKTSGRTNEQFF
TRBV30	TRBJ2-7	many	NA	TGTGCCTGGAGTGAACAGTCCTACGAGCAGTACTTC	CAWSEQSYEQYF
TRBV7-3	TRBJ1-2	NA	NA	TGTGCCAGCAGCGCACATGGCGGGGGCAACTATGGCTACACCTTC	CASSAHGGGNYGYTF
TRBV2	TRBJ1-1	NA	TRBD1	TGTGCCAGCAGTAGGACAGGGGTGAACACTGAAGCTTTCTTT	CASSRTGVNTEAFF
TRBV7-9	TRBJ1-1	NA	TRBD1	TGTGCCAGCAGCCCAGGGGGGACAGGTGGGAACACTGAAGCTTTCTTT	CASSPGGTGGNTEAFF
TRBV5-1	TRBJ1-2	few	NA	TGCGCCAGCAGTCGAGAGGCCCCTTACTATGGCTACACCTTC	CASSREAPYYGYTF
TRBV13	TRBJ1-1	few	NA	TGTGCCAGCAGCTTATACACGGGAAACACTGAAGCTTTCTTT	CASSLYTGNTEAFF
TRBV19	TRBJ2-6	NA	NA	TGTGCCAGTAGTCCCTATCGCTCTGGGGCCAACGTCCTGACTTTC	CASSPYRSGANVLTF
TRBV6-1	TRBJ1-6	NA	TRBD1	TGTGCCAGCAGCGCGACGGAGGGGGCGGGTTCACCCCTCCACTTT	CASSATEGAGSPLHF
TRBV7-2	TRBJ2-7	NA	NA	TGTGCCAGCAGCCCCCAGACGGGGAAGTACGAGCAGTACTTC	CASSPQTGKYEQYF
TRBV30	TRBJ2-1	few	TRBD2	TGTGCCTGGAGCGACACGACTAGCGGGGGCCCGTATTACAATGAGCAGTTCTTC	CAWSDTTSGGPYYNEQFF
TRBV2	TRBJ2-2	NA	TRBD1	TGTGCCAGCAGGGGGACAGGGAACACCGGGGAGCTGTTTTTT	CASRGTGNTGELFF
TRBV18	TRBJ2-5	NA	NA	TGTGCCAGCTCACCATTCGCGGAGACCCAGTACTTC	CASSPFAETQYF
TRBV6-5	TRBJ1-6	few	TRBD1	TGTGCCAGCAGTTACTATTGGACAGGGGATAATTCACCCCTCCACTTT	CASSYYWTGDNSPLHF
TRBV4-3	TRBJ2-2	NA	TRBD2	TGCGCCAGCAGCCAAGATTCTAGCGGGATTGACGGGGAGCTGTTTTTT	CASSQDSSGIDGELFF
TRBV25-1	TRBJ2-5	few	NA	TGTGCCAGCAGTGAACAGGACTTATCGGGGGAGACCCAGTACTTC	CASSEQDLSGETQYF
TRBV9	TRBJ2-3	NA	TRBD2	TGTGCCAGCAGCGTATTACTAGCGGGGGGAACAGATACGCAGTATTTT	CASSVLLAGGTDTQYF
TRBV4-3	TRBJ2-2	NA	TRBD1	TGCGCCAGCAGCCAATCGAGGGGGCGCGACACCGGGGAGCTGTTTTTT	CASSQSRGRDTGELFF
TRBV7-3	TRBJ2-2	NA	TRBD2	TGTGCCAGCAGCCGCGGACTAGCGGGCACCGGGGAGCTGTTTTTT	CASSRGLAGTGELFF
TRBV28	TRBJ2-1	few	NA	TGTGCCAGCAGTAACAACCGCTTTACTAGCCCGGAGCAGTTCTTC	CASSNNRFTSPEQFF
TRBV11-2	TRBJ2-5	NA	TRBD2	TGTGCCAGCAGCTTACTTCGGCTAGCGGGATCTGAGACCCAGTACTTC	CASSLLRLAGSETQYF
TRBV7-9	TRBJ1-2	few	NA	TGTGCCAGCAGCTCTACAACGGGAAACTATGGCTACACCTTC	CASSSTTGNYGYTF